Sequencing of this T cell receptor beta chain was carried out in a study of cytomegalovirus exposure and HLA in healthy donors (dated by TCRdb to the late 2010s). The study in broad terms: The 650 to 750 repertoires of the first cohort and the roughly 120 validation repertoires were produced on the same platform, according to a later analysis. The study was designed to test whether signatures of past pathogen exposure could be identified by cataloging public T cell receptors. Besides the first cohort of around 670 subjects, a separate validation cohort made up of some 110 different subjects was used. The study combined high-throughput TCR immunosequencing, statistical association of individual TCRs with disease status, and machine learning to predict cytomegalovirus infection status. Overall results and qualifications from the work: In the study, around 150 TCR beta chains were listed as associated with cytomegalovirus. The classifier was reported to diagnose cytomegalovirus status with high specificity and sensitivity in both the original cohort and the validation cohort. In a later analysis, TCRs clustered in the first cohort were found to also tend to co-occur in the roughly 120 validation repertoires, with 90% to 95% of cluster scores above 0. Most TCR sequences were observed very rarely across donors, whereas some public TCRs were present in many individuals. A later analysis lacked HLA typing for the validation cohort, so it scored co-occurrence in that cohort across all 110 or so repertoires. It was suggested by the authors that the approach could potentially be generalized to other disease states and immunological phenotypes. A few of the identified cytomegalovirus-associated TCR beta chains were confirmed in vitro to be specific for cytomegalovirus antigens.

The library was produced with the immunoSEQ multiplex PCR assay. As for how the authors treated the data: A statistical classification framework was built to diagnose cytomegalovirus status from the catalog of TCR beta chain sequences. What TCRdb holds here is the immuneACCESS table cut down to in-frame rearrangements. Part of the clones is not present; checked against another copy, under half of the missing clones reflect an unresolved V gene, and the others are unexplained. The V and J calls and clone size are taken from that table; D and trimming were inferred from the DNA. The sample profile shows 200,000 to 250,000 clones; around nine tenths of them were found once. The ten most abundant clones make up approximately 1.1% of the sample. Donors formed part of the validation cohort, which comprised 120 subjects and was distinct from the first cohort of several hundred subjects. The CDR3 runs 13 amino acids, cysteine and phenylalanine included. Only the CDR3 portion is preserved as DNA: 39 bases, with reading frame beginning at the first base. Based on the germline V gene (reference sequence), the CDR1 and CDR2 sequences are LNHDA and SQIVND. V is clipped by 7 bases and J by 12 bases, and the sequence between their germline boundaries is 22 bases long.

A word on this clone: Its antigen remains unidentified. Per-base quality was not reported, and no clone a single base away is much larger than it.

This TCR derives from a woman aged 18-29 years in good health and CMV-seronegative. The sequence is built from TRBV19 and TRBJ2-7; D gene: possibly TRBD2, on 5 matching bases. Sequenced: PBMCs. The CDR3 reads as follows: CASKEGSPSPLYF. DNA sequence: TGTGCCAGTAAAGAAGGGAGCCCCAGTCCTTTGTACTTC.